Listed below are T cell receptor beta chains from one sample, sequenced in a study of graft-versus-host responses after intestinal transplantation. The protocol was immunoSEQ multiplex PCR, while the TCRdb copy is restricted to in-frame clones and leaves out a portion. The sample shows roughly 40,000 clones, about 90% of them seen only once. The sample consisted of PBMCs, taken 267 days after transplant. These receptors were taken from a human patient who received an intestinal transplant, so some T cells may come from the graft donor. The conserved cysteine and the conserved F or W are not part of the CDR3 here. Fields, in order: V gene, D gene, CDR3 protein. A D gene is named only where the DNA matches it firmly.

TRBV4-1 | TRBD1 | ASSLGQGRSPLH
TRBV13 | NA | ASSSGVGGYEQY
TRBV27 | NA | ASSLSPHLETQY
TRBV11-2 | NA | AIPNDKDSGNTIY
TRBV7-8 | NA | ASSLSFGPGRVGELF
TRBV13 | TRBD2 | ASSLTSGGLYEQY
TRBV11-2 | NA | ASSLRGAWEQY
TRBV10-3 | TRBD1 | AIQGAGGDYEQY
TRBV1 | NA | TSSQEGGADTQY
TRBV27 | NA | ASSYGGYEKLF
TRBV6-5 | NA | ASSRYPGGTGELF
TRBV19 | TRBD1 | ASSPIPGQGASYNEQF
TRBV6-1 | NA | ASSDYSPSAGNTIY
TRBV7-9 | TRBD1 | ASSWGGQGYEQY
TRBV19 | NA | ASSSSFTSTDTQY
TRBV4-1 | NA | ASSQDGPHDGELF
TRBV5-5 | NA | ASSFSQGGSYEQY
TRBV27 | TRBD2 | ASSSPAGLRRTDTQY
TRBV5-8 | NA | ASNRERANTGELF
TRBV5-1 | NA | ASSFFGPSDRNTQY
TRBV10-2 | TRBD2 | ASSLAGGAGSYNEQF
TRBV19 | NA | ASSLWGNTEAF
TRBV10-3 | NA | AISEWADTGELF
TRBV9 | TRBD2 | ASNPSGGFGTGELF
TRBV9 | TRBD1 | ASGDGTGELGNTEAF